These 13 T cell receptor beta chains share one sample of origin, sequenced in a study of T-cell reconstitution after alpha-beta-depleted transplantation in children. Molecular barcoding with unique molecular identifiers was used for the TCRbeta library. Via MiXCR, TCRdb re-called the PCR reads, giving one row per CDR3 protein. The sample holds 90,000 to 100,000 distinct CDR3 sequences, less than 25% seen once. Material: PBMCs, obtained before TCRalphabeta/CD19-depleted stem cell transplant. The source of these receptors is a boy aged 2 to 9 with acute lymphoblastic leukemia, due to receive a stem cell transplant.

The chain employs TRBV10-2 and TRBJ2-1; D gene unclear. In germline, CDR1 is WSHSY, CDR2 SAAADI. The CDR3 length is 12 residues. The V and J ends lost 2 bases and 4 bases respectively, with 3 bases between them. CDR3: CASSEAYNEQFF. Here the CDR3 DNA reads TGCGCCAGCAGTGAGGCGTACAATGAGCAGTTCTTC.

The chain uses TRBV24-1 and TRBJ2-1, with a possible D match to TRBD1 (5 bases). V shed 1 base and J shed 6 bases, with 15 bases lying between them. CDR1 is KGHDR, CDR2 SFDVKD, per germline. This CDR3 is built from 16 residues. This chain's CDR3 is CATSDFGASRVNEQFF. The CDR3 nucleotides read TGTGCCACCAGTGATTTCGGAGCCTCCAGGGTCAATGAGCAGTTCTTC.

This chain links TRBV20-1 with TRBJ1-3; the D is unclear. The ends were cut back, 0 bases at V and 4 bases at J, with 16 bases in the middle. Germline V gene lookup returns CDR1 DFQATT and CDR2 SNEGSKA (reference sequence). The CDR3 runs to 16 residues. The CDR3 loop is CSARDFRGREGNTIYF. For the CDR3, the DNA is TGCAGTGCTAGAGATTTCCGAGGGAGGGAAGGAAACACCATATATTTT.

This clonotype was observed a few times. The V gene is TRBV5-1, the J gene TRBJ2-5; TRBD1 aligns across 9 bases. The ends lost 8 bases at V and 5 bases at J; junction bases unmatched: 7. The CDR3 has 13 amino acids. In germline, CDR1 is SGHRS, CDR2 YFSETQ. The CDR3 region is CASSTGGLETQYF. The CDR3, as DNA: TGCGCCAGTTCCACAGGGGGCCTTGAGACCCAGTACTTC.

Turning to this clonotype: It may be a read error: a sequence one base away is much more abundant. This chain links TRBV29-1 with TRBJ2-6; 7 bases line up with TRBD1. Germline CDR1 reads SQVTM; CDR2 reads ANQGSEA. The trim removed 7 bases at V and 6 bases at J, leaving 9 bases unmatched. This CDR3 spans 14 amino acids. Here the CDR3 DNA reads TGCAGCGCCCGACAGGGACCGGTGGCCAACGTCCTGACTTTC. Protein: CSARQGPVANVLTF. Looking up the rest from reference TRBV29-1 and TRBJ2-6 gives the full variable domain: SAVISQKPSRDICQRGTSLTIQCQVDSQVTMMFWYRQQPGQSLTLIATANQGSEATYESGFVIDKFPISRPNLTFSTLTVSNMSPEDSSIYLCSARQGPVANVLTFGAGSRLTVL.

CDR3 amino acids: CASSRGGFSYNEQFF. The CDR3 region has the DNA TGTGCCAGCAGCCGGGGAGGGTTCTCCTACAATGAGCAGTTCTTC. V is TRBV3-1 and J is TRBJ2-1; 7 bases fit TRBD2. The trim removed 4 bases at V and 0 bases at J, leaving 3 bases unmatched. CDR3 length equals 15 residues. Germline loops: CDR1 LGHDT, CDR2 YNNKEL (reference sequence).

This clonotype appeared many times. The V call is TRBV9, the J call TRBJ2-7; 8 bases map to TRBD1. Germline CDR1 is SGDLS and CDR2 is YYNGEE. This CDR3 spans 15 amino acids. Unmatched junction bases numbered 3, after V lost 0 bases and J lost 1 base. CDR3: CASSVGGQGSYEQYF. CDR3 nucleotides: TGTGCCAGCAGCGTAGGTGGACAGGGATCCTACGAGCAGTACTTC.

This clonotype was picked up a small number of times. V is TRBV28 and J is TRBJ2-3; 8 bases agree with TRBD2. CDR3 size: 15 residues. V trimming: 5 bases; J trimming: 5 bases; junction bases outside the gene matches: 9. Looked up from germline, CDR1 is MDHEN and CDR2 is SYDVKM. CDR3 residues: CASSGTRVWQDTQYF. CDR3 DNA: TGTGCCAGCAGTGGGACTAGAGTATGGCAAGATACGCAGTATTTT.

This chain uses TRBV11-3 with TRBJ2-2; 9 bases are shared with TRBD1. The V segment lost 0 bases and the J segment 7 bases; nucleotides outside the gene matches: 6. The CDR3 runs to 16 residues. Germline loops: CDR1 SGHNT, CDR2 YENEEA. DNA of the CDR3: TGTGCCAGCAGCTTAGATCGAAACAGGGGGCACGGGGAGCTGTTTTTT. This sequence encodes CASSLDRNRGHGELFF.

This clonotype was seen many times. The chain's CDR3 is CASRRDRNSPLHF. As DNA, the CDR3 is TGTGCCAGCCGGCGGGACCGAAACTCACCCCTCCACTTT. The chain recombines TRBV6-2 or TRBV6-3 with TRBJ1-6; D is possibly TRBD1 (5 bases). Germline CDR1 MNHEY, CDR2 SVGEGT. V lost 8 bases and J lost 10, with 15 bases in between. The CDR3 covers 13 residues.

This clonotype was observed a handful of times. The chain uses TRBV5-4 and TRBJ2-7; D is undetermined. CDR3 size: 13 residues. CDR1 and CDR2 from the germline V gene are SGHNT and YYREEE (reference sequence). V lost 0 bases, J lost 0 bases, and 4 bases lay in between. Written as DNA, the CDR3 is TGTGCCAGCAGCTTGGACTACTCCTACGAGCAGTACTTC. Translating it yields CASSLDYSYEQYF.

This chain links TRBV28 with TRBJ2-7; D uncertain. Germline V gives CDR1 MDHEN, CDR2 SYDVKM. The V end was cut by 3 bases, the J end by 0 bases, with 9 bases between. CDR3 size: 14 residues. CDR3 sequence: CASSFHGNSYEQYF. DNA for the CDR3: TGTGCCAGCAGTTTCCACGGAAACTCCTACGAGCAGTACTTC.

CDR3 DNA sequence: TGTGCCAGCAGCCCCAGAGGGTGGTCGGGGCAGTTCTTC. It is translated as CASSPRGWSGQFF. The chain combines TRBV3-1 with TRBJ2-1, with D tentatively TRBD2 (5 bases). V was pared by 4 bases and J by 12 bases, with 16 bases between. The germline V gene has CDR1 LGHDT and CDR2 YNNKEL (reference sequence). The CDR3 sequence is 13 residues long.